Listed here is a single TCR beta chain. The antigen remains undetermined. The observed sequence ends 3 residues before the CDR3 terminus, with the missing tail filled in from the germline J gene. V lost 5 bases and J lost 7; bases outside the gene matches: 9. The CDR3 length is 15 residues. CDR1 SEHNR and CDR2 FQNEAQ come from the germline V gene (reference sequence). The sample originates from a study of T cells in women clearing cervical HPV infection. Across the study: Controls' single incident HPV16 infection cleared within 12 months without precancer. Overall study results and limits: CIN3+ cases had significantly higher TCR repertoire richness than controls, but evenness did not differ.

Clones were read by immunoSEQ multiplex PCR, and TCRdb kept only the in-frame ones, dropping some. Here the sample table reports 14,000 or so clones. Material for sequencing was blood buffy coat. The sequence was collected from a woman aged 18 to 75 with a cervical HPV16 infection that either progressed to CIN3+ or cleared (not recorded which). The chain couples TRBV7-9 to TRBJ1-4; 8 positions agree with TRBD1. This CDR3 is CASSRTGLGVEKLFF. The part of the CDR3 DNA that was read is TGTGCCAGCAGCCGGACAGGGTTAGGCGTTGAAAAA.